These 9 T cell receptor beta chains share one sample of origin, sequenced in a study of blood T cell repertoires in COVID-19. TCRdb's copy holds only in-frame clones and misses some; the assay was immunoSEQ multiplex PCR. The data contain approximately 250,000 clones, about 86% of them singletons. Sequenced material: PBMCs or T cells enriched from blood (not recorded which). The receptors were gathered from a man aged 25 to 40 with acute COVID-19.

This chain connects TRBV6-4 to TRBJ1-3; D not certain. The CDR3 covers 9 residues. Trimming took off 7 bases at V and 7 bases at J, with 2 bases between the two ends. CDR1 is MRHNA and CDR2 is SNTAGT in the germline V gene. CDR3 DNA: TGTGCCAGCACGAACACCATATATTTT. Amino acid sequence: CASTNTIYF.

The chain carries TRBV19 and TRBJ1-1; tentatively, D is TRBD1 (5 bases). CDR1 is LNHDA and CDR2 is SQIVND in the germline V gene (reference sequence). This CDR3 has 14 residues. Deletions cut 5 bases from V and 10 bases from J, with 20 bases between. The CDR3 reads CASSPTKRGTAAFF. The CDR3 DNA reads TGTGCCAGTAGTCCCACTAAGCGGGGGACGGCAGCTTTCTTT.

This rearrangement joins TRBV6-2 or TRBV6-3 to TRBJ2-2, with D possibly being TRBD2 (6 bases). Trimming left V 0 bases short and J 5 bases short, with 10 bases between. The CDR3 totals 15 residues. Looked up from germline, CDR1 is MNHEY and CDR2 is SVGEGT. DNA of the CDR3: TGTGCCAGCAGTTACTCGCCAGGGAGGACCGGGGAGCTGTTTTTT. Translated, it gives CASSYSPGRTGELFF.

The chain uses TRBV7-2 and TRBJ1-1; TRBD1 matches at 7 bases. V gave up 3 bases and J gave up 1 base; unmatched junction bases: 8. The CDR3 has 16 residues. Germline CDR1 SGHTA, CDR2 FQGNSA. This CDR3 is CASSFIPGQRNTEAFF. In DNA form, the CDR3 reads TGTGCCAGCAGCTTCATTCCGGGACAGAGGAACACTGAAGCTTTCTTT.

The genes are TRBV29-1 and TRBJ2-5; no firm D call. This CDR3 contains 11 residues. Trimming removed 5 bases from V and 5 bases from J, with 9 bases in between. The germline CDR1 and CDR2 sequences are SQVTM and ANQGSEA. The DNA for the CDR3 is TGCAGCGTTCAACAGTCGGAGACCCAGTACTTC. Residues: CSVQQSETQYF.

In nucleotides, the CDR3 is TGTGCCAGCAGCTTAGAGGGAGGAGGCCTTGATGGCTACACCTTC. As protein: CASSLEGGGLDGYTF. The chain uses TRBV11-3 and TRBJ1-2; D is ambiguous. V shed 0 bases and J shed 6 bases, with 14 bases lying between them. In germline, CDR1 is SGHNT, CDR2 YENEEA. CDR3 length equals 15 residues.

This chain links TRBV5-5 with TRBJ2-7, with D possibly matching TRBD1 (8 bases). Germline V CDR1 and CDR2: SGHKS, YYEKEE (reference sequence). V lost 4 bases to trimming and J lost 3 bases, with 20 bases between them. There are 16 residues in the CDR3. The CDR3 region is CASSPGGGGTGYEQYV. DNA for the CDR3: TGTGCCAGCAGCCCTGGGGGGGGCGGGACAGGCTACGAGCAGTACGTC.

The rearrangement uses TRBV27 and TRBJ2-1; a possible D gene is TRBD2 (6 bases). This CDR3 region has 17 residues. Germline V gives CDR1 MNHEY, CDR2 SMNVEV (reference sequence). The V and J ends lost 5 bases and 1 base respectively, with 18 bases between them. CDR3 in DNA: TGTGCCAGCAGTGTACACCCGCCGGGGGATTCCTACAATGAGCAGTTCTTC. Its translation is CASSVHPPGDSYNEQFF.

This sequence joins TRBV27 and TRBJ1-1, with TRBD1 matching 8 bases. CDR3 length equals 12 residues. The V gene's germline CDR1 is MNHEY and CDR2 SMNVEV (reference sequence). V lost 6 bases to trimming and J lost 7 bases; unmatched junction nucleotides: 4. The CDR3 loop reads CASRRQGIEAFF. CDR3 DNA: TGTGCCAGCAGGCGACAGGGGATTGAAGCTTTCTTT.